These T cell receptor beta chains were read from a single sample in a study of blood T cell repertoires in COVID-19. The table came from immunoSEQ multiplex PCR; TCRdb's copy has only in-frame clones and leaves some out. The table includes over 250,000 clones, around 84% detected once. The sequenced material came from PBMCs or T cells enriched from blood (not recorded which). Receptors originate from a man aged 25-45 years with acute COVID-19. Both conserved end residues are part of each CDR3. Fields, in order: clone size, V gene, J gene, D gene, CDR3 DNA, CDR3 protein. The D gene is left open where the match is weak. Clone size, where shown, is once, few, many, or a class for clones that have expanded.

abundance: .; v_gene: TRBV11-3; j_gene: TRBJ2-3; d_gene: .; CDR3nt: TGTGCCAGCAGCTTTCGAGGGCCCACAGATACGCAGTATTTT; CDR3aa: CASSFRGPTDTQYF
abundance: .; v_gene: TRBV30; j_gene: TRBJ1-2; d_gene: .; CDR3nt: TGTGCCTGGAGTGTATATGGCAGCGGTAGCTCTGGCTACACCTTC; CDR3aa: CAWSVYGSGSSGYTF
abundance: once; v_gene: TRBV29-1; j_gene: TRBJ1-3; d_gene: TRBD1; CDR3nt: TGCAGCGTCCAAACGACGGGACAGATCTCTGGAAACACCATATATTTT; CDR3aa: CSVQTTGQISGNTIYF
abundance: .; v_gene: TRBV2; j_gene: TRBJ1-2; d_gene: TRBD1; CDR3nt: TGTGCCAGCAACTCAGGGGGCAACTATGGCTACACCTTC; CDR3aa: CASNSGGNYGYTF
abundance: few; v_gene: TRBV7-8; j_gene: TRBJ1-4; d_gene: .; CDR3nt: TGTGCCAGCAGCTCTCTGAATTTAGCTAATGAAAAACTGTTTTTT; CDR3aa: CASSSLNLANEKLFF
abundance: .; v_gene: TRBV7-2; j_gene: TRBJ1-1; d_gene: .; CDR3nt: TGTGCCAGCAGCCGGGGTAGGAAGAACACTGAAGCTTTCTTT; CDR3aa: CASSRGRKNTEAFF
abundance: once; v_gene: TRBV24-1; j_gene: TRBJ2-2; d_gene: .; CDR3nt: TGTGCCAGCCGGCAAGGGGTCGACACCGGGGAGCTGTTTTTT; CDR3aa: CASRQGVDTGELFF
abundance: once; v_gene: TRBV9; j_gene: TRBJ2-2; d_gene: .; CDR3nt: TGTGCCAGCAGCGTAGTTCCCGAGGTGGGCACCGGGGAGCTGTTTTTT; CDR3aa: CASSVVPEVGTGELFF
abundance: few; v_gene: TRBV5-4; j_gene: TRBJ1-4; d_gene: TRBD1; CDR3nt: TGTGCCAGCAGCCCAGGGGGACCGAGTGAAAAACTGTTTTTT; CDR3aa: CASSPGGPSEKLFF
abundance: once; v_gene: TRBV6-2/TRBV6-3; j_gene: TRBJ1-3; d_gene: .; CDR3nt: TGTGCCAGCAGTTACTCGGGCGCTTCCTCTGGAAACACCATATATTTT; CDR3aa: CASSYSGASSGNTIYF
abundance: .; v_gene: TRBV6-2/TRBV6-3; j_gene: TRBJ2-2; d_gene: TRBD2; CDR3nt: TGTGCCAGCAGTTTTTCCCCCCGACTAGCGGGGGGGGGCACCGGGGAGCTGTTTTTT; CDR3aa: CASSFSPRLAGGGTGELFF
abundance: .; v_gene: TRBV15; j_gene: TRBJ2-1; d_gene: TRBD2; CDR3nt: TGTGCCACCTCATTAGCGGGAGGACAATACAATGAGCAGTTCTTC; CDR3aa: CATSLAGGQYNEQFF
abundance: few; v_gene: TRBV28; j_gene: TRBJ1-4; d_gene: .; CDR3nt: TGTGCCAGCAGTTCCCGGGACACTTATAATGAAAAACTGTTTTTT; CDR3aa: CASSSRDTYNEKLFF
abundance: few; v_gene: TRBV5-1; j_gene: TRBJ2-1; d_gene: .; CDR3nt: TGTGCCAGCAGCCTCCAGGGGACAGAGCAGTTCTTC; CDR3aa: CASSLQGTEQFF
abundance: once; v_gene: TRBV19; j_gene: TRBJ1-1; d_gene: .; CDR3nt: TGTGCCAGTAGCTTACAGGGCACTGAAGCTTTCTTT; CDR3aa: CASSLQGTEAFF
abundance: .; v_gene: TRBV19; j_gene: TRBJ2-2; d_gene: TRBD1; CDR3nt: TGTGCCAGTAGTGGGACAGGGAACACCGGGGAGCTGTTTTTT; CDR3aa: CASSGTGNTGELFF
abundance: .; v_gene: TRBV19; j_gene: TRBJ1-6; d_gene: .; CDR3nt: TGTGCCAGTAGTATAGTACAGGATAGCTCCTATAATTCACCCCTCCACTTT; CDR3aa: CASSIVQDSSYNSPLHF
abundance: .; v_gene: TRBV28; j_gene: TRBJ1-5; d_gene: .; CDR3nt: TGTGCCAGCAGTGGCCATACAGGGTTAGCCCAGCATTTT; CDR3aa: CASSGHTGLAQHF
abundance: .; v_gene: TRBV5-1; j_gene: TRBJ2-1; d_gene: TRBD1; CDR3nt: TGCGCCAGCAGCTTGGTTGGGACAGAATACAATGAGCAGTTCTTC; CDR3aa: CASSLVGTEYNEQFF
abundance: .; v_gene: TRBV24-1; j_gene: TRBJ1-2; d_gene: .; CDR3nt: TGTGCCACCAGTGACCCTTGGAGCTATGGCTACACCTTC; CDR3aa: CATSDPWSYGYTF
abundance: .; v_gene: TRBV29-1; j_gene: TRBJ1-1; d_gene: .; CDR3nt: TGCAGCGTCCGGCGGGGACGCATTACTGAAGCTTTCTTT; CDR3aa: CSVRRGRITEAFF
abundance: .; v_gene: TRBV19; j_gene: TRBJ1-6; d_gene: .; CDR3nt: TGTGCCAGTAGTATAGCTCAGGGGATTCGGAATTCACCCCTCCACTTT; CDR3aa: CASSIAQGIRNSPLHF
abundance: .; v_gene: TRBV3-1/TRBV3-2; j_gene: TRBJ1-2; d_gene: .; CDR3nt: TGTGCCAGCAGCCAGGGGAGGGGTGGCTACACCTTC; CDR3aa: CASSQGRGGYTF
abundance: .; v_gene: TRBV6-5; j_gene: TRBJ2-1; d_gene: TRBD2; CDR3nt: TGTGCCAGCAAAGGGACTAGCAGGCATGAGCAGTTCTTC; CDR3aa: CASKGTSRHEQFF
abundance: .; v_gene: TRBV10-3; j_gene: TRBJ2-5; d_gene: TRBD2; CDR3nt: TGTGCCATCAGTGATCGGAACGCGGGGGAAGAGACCCAGTACTTC; CDR3aa: CAISDRNAGEETQYF
abundance: .; v_gene: TRBV5-4; j_gene: TRBJ2-3; d_gene: TRBD2; CDR3nt: TGTGCCAGCAGCTTGGCCGGCCGTGGCGGGGGAGGCACAGATACGCAGTATTTT; CDR3aa: CASSLAGRGGGGTDTQYF
abundance: .; v_gene: TRBV28; j_gene: TRBJ1-5; d_gene: TRBD1; CDR3nt: TGTGCCATCTCCGGGACAGGGACTATCCAGCCCCAGCATTTT; CDR3aa: CAISGTGTIQPQHF
abundance: .; v_gene: TRBV18; j_gene: TRBJ1-1; d_gene: .; CDR3nt: TGTGCCAGCTCACTAGAGGGGGTTGAAGCTTTCTTT; CDR3aa: CASSLEGVEAFF
abundance: .; v_gene: TRBV5-6; j_gene: TRBJ2-3; d_gene: TRBD1; CDR3nt: TGTGCCAGCAGCACTAGGGACAGGGGGCGTGGAGATACGCAGTATTTT; CDR3aa: CASSTRDRGRGDTQYF
abundance: few; v_gene: TRBV5-1; j_gene: TRBJ1-5; d_gene: TRBD1; CDR3nt: TGCGCCAGCAGCCTTATCAGGGGGCGGCCCCAGCATTTT; CDR3aa: CASSLIRGRPQHF
abundance: .; v_gene: TRBV5-5; j_gene: TRBJ2-1; d_gene: .; CDR3nt: TGTGCCAGCGCCCCGAGCGCAAACTTAATCAATGAGCAGTTCTTC; CDR3aa: CASAPSANLINEQFF
abundance: once; v_gene: TRBV7-8; j_gene: TRBJ1-6; d_gene: .; CDR3nt: TGTGCCAGCAGCTCTTCACCCACGGAGGGAATGGGTTCACCCCTCCACTTT; CDR3aa: CASSSSPTEGMGSPLHF
abundance: once; v_gene: TRBV21-1; j_gene: TRBJ2-3; d_gene: .; CDR3nt: TGTGCCAGCGAACCGGCAGAGGGGGCAGATACGCAGTATTTT; CDR3aa: CASEPAEGADTQYF
abundance: .; v_gene: TRBV30; j_gene: TRBJ1-6; d_gene: .; CDR3nt: TGTGCCGCGGGCTCCTATAATTCACCCCTCCACTTT; CDR3aa: CAAGSYNSPLHF
abundance: .; v_gene: TRBV27; j_gene: TRBJ2-1; d_gene: TRBD1; CDR3nt: TGTGCCAGCAGTAATAGACAGGGTTGGGGGAACAATGAGCAGTTCTTC; CDR3aa: CASSNRQGWGNNEQFF
abundance: .; v_gene: TRBV19; j_gene: TRBJ1-2; d_gene: .; CDR3nt: TGTGCCAGTCACAGAACAGCTAACTATGGCTACACCTTC; CDR3aa: CASHRTANYGYTF
abundance: .; v_gene: TRBV10-2; j_gene: TRBJ2-5; d_gene: TRBD2; CDR3nt: TGCGCCAGCAGGGCGGGACTAGCGGGGGGGTGGCAAGAGACCCAGTACTTC; CDR3aa: CASRAGLAGGWQETQYF
abundance: .; v_gene: TRBV5-1; j_gene: TRBJ2-2; d_gene: TRBD2; CDR3nt: TGTGCCAGCACCCGGACTAGCGGGAGTCTGGGGGAGCTGTTTTTT; CDR3aa: CASTRTSGSLGELFF
abundance: .; v_gene: TRBV30; j_gene: TRBJ2-1; d_gene: .; CDR3nt: TGTGCCTGGAGTGTAGGCCAGGACTATGAGCAGTTCTTC; CDR3aa: CAWSVGQDYEQFF
abundance: .; v_gene: TRBV5-1; j_gene: TRBJ1-3; d_gene: .; CDR3nt: TGTGCCAGCAGCTTGGCCATCCAGGGTGAAGTCGGAAACACCATATATTTT; CDR3aa: CASSLAIQGEVGNTIYF
abundance: once; v_gene: TRBV7-9; j_gene: TRBJ2-1; d_gene: .; CDR3nt: TGTGCCAGCAGCGTCACCGGGAGCCGCTCCTACAATGAGCAGTTCTTC; CDR3aa: CASSVTGSRSYNEQFF
abundance: .; v_gene: TRBV11-2; j_gene: TRBJ1-1; d_gene: .; CDR3nt: TGTGCCAGCAGCTTAATAGGGCTAAGGGGCACTGAAGCTTTCTTT; CDR3aa: CASSLIGLRGTEAFF
abundance: few; v_gene: TRBV5-1; j_gene: TRBJ2-3; d_gene: TRBD2; CDR3nt: TGTGCCAGCAGCTTCCCCTTCGAGCGGGAGGGGGAAGATACGCAGTATTTT; CDR3aa: CASSFPFEREGEDTQYF
abundance: .; v_gene: TRBV18; j_gene: TRBJ2-1; d_gene: TRBD2; CDR3nt: TGTGCCAGCTCACCTTTTAGCGGGGGATCCTACAATGAGCAGTTCTTC; CDR3aa: CASSPFSGGSYNEQFF
abundance: .; v_gene: TRBV7-6; j_gene: TRBJ1-2; d_gene: .; CDR3nt: TGTGCCAGCAGCTTAGGAGTTGCAGGGGCAAACTATGGCTACACCTTC; CDR3aa: CASSLGVAGANYGYTF
abundance: .; v_gene: TRBV6-5; j_gene: TRBJ1-6; d_gene: .; CDR3nt: TGTGCCATCGAGACAGGATCGATTGATTCACCCCTCCACTTT; CDR3aa: CAIETGSIDSPLHF
abundance: .; v_gene: TRBV10-1; j_gene: TRBJ2-1; d_gene: TRBD2; CDR3nt: TGCGCCAGCAGAAGGACTAGCGGGAGTGAGGATGAGCAGTTCTTC; CDR3aa: CASRRTSGSEDEQFF
abundance: .; v_gene: TRBV4-1; j_gene: TRBJ1-2; d_gene: .; CDR3nt: TGCGCCAGCAGCCCCCTTCCGGCGGATGGCTACACCTTC; CDR3aa: CASSPLPADGYTF
abundance: .; v_gene: TRBV27; j_gene: TRBJ2-5; d_gene: TRBD2; CDR3nt: TGTGCCAGCAGTTTAGTGGGTAGCGGGGTCCAAGAGACCCAGTACTTC; CDR3aa: CASSLVGSGVQETQYF